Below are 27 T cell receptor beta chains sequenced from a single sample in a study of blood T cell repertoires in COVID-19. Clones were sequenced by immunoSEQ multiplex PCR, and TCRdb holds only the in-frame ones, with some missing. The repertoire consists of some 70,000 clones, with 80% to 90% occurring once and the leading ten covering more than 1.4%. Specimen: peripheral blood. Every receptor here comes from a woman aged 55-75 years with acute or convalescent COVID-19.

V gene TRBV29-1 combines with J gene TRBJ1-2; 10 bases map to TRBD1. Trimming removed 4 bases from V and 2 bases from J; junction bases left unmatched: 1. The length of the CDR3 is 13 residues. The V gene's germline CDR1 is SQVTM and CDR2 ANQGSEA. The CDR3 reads CSVGDRGNYGYTF. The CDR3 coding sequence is TGCAGCGTTGGGGACAGGGGAAACTATGGCTACACCTTC.

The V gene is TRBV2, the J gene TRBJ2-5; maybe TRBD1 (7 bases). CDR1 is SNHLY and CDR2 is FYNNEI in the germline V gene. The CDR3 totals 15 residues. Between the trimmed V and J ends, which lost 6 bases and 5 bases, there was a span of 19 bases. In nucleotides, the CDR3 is TGTGCCAGCAGCAGACAGGGCCTAGGGGGGGAGACCCAGTACTTC. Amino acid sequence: CASSRQGLGGETQYF.

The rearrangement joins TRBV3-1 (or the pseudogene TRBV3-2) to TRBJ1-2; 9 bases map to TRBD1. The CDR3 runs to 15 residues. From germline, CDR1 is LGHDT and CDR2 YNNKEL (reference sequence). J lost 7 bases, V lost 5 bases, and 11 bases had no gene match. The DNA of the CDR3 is TGTGCCAGCAGCTCTCAAGGGACAGGGTCTTCTGGCTACACCTTC. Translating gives CASSSQGTGSSGYTF.

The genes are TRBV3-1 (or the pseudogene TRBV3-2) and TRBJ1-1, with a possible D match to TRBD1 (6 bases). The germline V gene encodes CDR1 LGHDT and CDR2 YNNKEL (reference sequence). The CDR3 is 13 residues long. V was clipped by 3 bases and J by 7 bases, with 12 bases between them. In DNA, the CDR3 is TGTGCCAGCAGCCAGGGGGCCGGCATTGAAGCTTTCTTT. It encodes CASSQGAGIEAFF.

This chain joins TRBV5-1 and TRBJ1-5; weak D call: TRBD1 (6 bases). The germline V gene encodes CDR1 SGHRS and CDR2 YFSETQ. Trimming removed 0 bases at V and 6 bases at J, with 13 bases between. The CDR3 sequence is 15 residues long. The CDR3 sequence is CASSLESGGGQPQHF. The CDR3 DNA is TGCGCCAGCAGCTTGGAGTCGGGGGGCGGTCAGCCCCAGCATTTT.

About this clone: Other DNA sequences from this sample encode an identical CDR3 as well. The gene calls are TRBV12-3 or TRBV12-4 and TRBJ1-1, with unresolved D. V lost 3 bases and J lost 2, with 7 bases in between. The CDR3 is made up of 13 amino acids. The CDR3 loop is CASSFGENTEAFF. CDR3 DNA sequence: TGTGCCAGCAGTTTCGGGGAAAACACTGAAGCTTTCTTT.

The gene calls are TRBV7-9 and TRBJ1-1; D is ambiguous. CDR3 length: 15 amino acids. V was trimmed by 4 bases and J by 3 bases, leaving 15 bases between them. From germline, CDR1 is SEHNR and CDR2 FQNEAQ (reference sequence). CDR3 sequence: CASSSEGSGDTEAFF. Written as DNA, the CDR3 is TGTGCCAGCAGCTCCGAGGGTAGTGGGGACACTGAAGCTTTCTTT.

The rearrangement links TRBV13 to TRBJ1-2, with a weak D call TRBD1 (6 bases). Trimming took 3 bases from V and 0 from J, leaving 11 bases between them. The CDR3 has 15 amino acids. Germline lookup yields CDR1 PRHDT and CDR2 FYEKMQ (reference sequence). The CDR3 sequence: CASSLRGGPNYGYTF. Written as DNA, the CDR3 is TGTGCCAGCAGCTTGAGGGGGGGCCCTAACTATGGCTACACCTTC.

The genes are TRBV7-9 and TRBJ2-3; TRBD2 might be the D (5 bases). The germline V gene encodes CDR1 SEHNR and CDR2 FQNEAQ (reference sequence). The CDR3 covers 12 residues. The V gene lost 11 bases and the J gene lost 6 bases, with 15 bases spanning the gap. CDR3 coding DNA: TGTGCCGGAGGCCAGCCACAGGATACGCAGTATTTT. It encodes CAGGQPQDTQYF.

CDR3 coding DNA: TGCAGTGCTAGTGTCTCCGGGACAGGGGGCGCGAAGCCCCAGCATTTT. It translates to CSASVSGTGGAKPQHF. The chain combines TRBV20-1 with TRBJ1-5; 12 nucleotides line up with TRBD1. Per germline, CDR1 DFQATT and CDR2 SNEGSKA (reference sequence). The CDR3 has 16 residues. V shed 3 bases and J 8 bases; nucleotides not matched to a gene: 11.

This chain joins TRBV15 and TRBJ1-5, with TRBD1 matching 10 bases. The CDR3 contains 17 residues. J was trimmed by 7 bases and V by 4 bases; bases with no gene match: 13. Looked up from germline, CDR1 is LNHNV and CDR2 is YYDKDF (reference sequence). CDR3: CATSKVPGQGREQPQHF. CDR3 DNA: TGTGCCACCAGCAAAGTCCCGGGACAGGGGAGAGAGCAGCCCCAGCATTTT.

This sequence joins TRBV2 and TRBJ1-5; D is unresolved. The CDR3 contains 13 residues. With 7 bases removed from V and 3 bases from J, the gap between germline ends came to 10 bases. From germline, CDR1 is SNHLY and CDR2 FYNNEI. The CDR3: CASIGGHNQPQHF. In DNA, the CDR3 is TGTGCCAGCATTGGAGGGCACAATCAGCCCCAGCATTTT.

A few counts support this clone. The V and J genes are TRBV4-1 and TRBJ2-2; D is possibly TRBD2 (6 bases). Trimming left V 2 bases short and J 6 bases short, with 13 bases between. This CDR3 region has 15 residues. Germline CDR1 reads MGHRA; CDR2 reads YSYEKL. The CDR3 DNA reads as TGCGCCAGCAGCCAAAGACTAGGGGATGCCGGGGAGCTGTTTTTT. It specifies CASSQRLGDAGELFF.

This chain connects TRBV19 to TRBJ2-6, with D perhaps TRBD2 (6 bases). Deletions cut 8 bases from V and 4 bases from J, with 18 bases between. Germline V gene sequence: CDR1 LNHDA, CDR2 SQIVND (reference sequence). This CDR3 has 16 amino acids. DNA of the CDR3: TGTGCCAGTTTCGGCGTGTGGAGGGCCGGGGCCAACGTCCTGACTTTC. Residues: CASFGVWRAGANVLTF. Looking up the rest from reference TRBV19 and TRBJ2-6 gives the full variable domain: DGGITQSPKYLFRKEGQNVTLSCEQNLNHDAMYWYRQDPGQGLRLIYYSQIVNDFQKGDIAEGYSVSREKKESFPLTVTSAQKNPTAFYLCASFGVWRAGANVLTFGAGSRLTVL.

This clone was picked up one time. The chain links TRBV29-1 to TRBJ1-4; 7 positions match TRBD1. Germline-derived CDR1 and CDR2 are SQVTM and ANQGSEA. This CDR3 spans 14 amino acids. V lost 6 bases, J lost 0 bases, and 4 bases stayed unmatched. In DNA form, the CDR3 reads TGCAGCGTCGGCAGGGGGACAACTAATGAAAAACTGTTTTTT. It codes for CSVGRGTTNEKLFF.

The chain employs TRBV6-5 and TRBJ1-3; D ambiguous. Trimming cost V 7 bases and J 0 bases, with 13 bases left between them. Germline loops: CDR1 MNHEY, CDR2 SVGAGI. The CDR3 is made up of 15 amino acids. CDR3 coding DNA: TGTGCCAGCAAATCGGAACAGCACTCTGGAAACACCATATATTTT. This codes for CASKSEQHSGNTIYF.

CDR3: CATSRAPRRGAEAFF. The CDR3 bases are TGTGCCACCAGCAGAGCACCCCGCCGGGGTGCTGAAGCTTTCTTT. The V gene is TRBV15, the J gene TRBJ1-1; D call uncertain. With 1 base removed from V and 6 bases from J, the gap between germline ends came to 15 bases. This CDR3 has 15 residues. The V gene's germline CDR1 is LNHNV and CDR2 YYDKDF (reference sequence).

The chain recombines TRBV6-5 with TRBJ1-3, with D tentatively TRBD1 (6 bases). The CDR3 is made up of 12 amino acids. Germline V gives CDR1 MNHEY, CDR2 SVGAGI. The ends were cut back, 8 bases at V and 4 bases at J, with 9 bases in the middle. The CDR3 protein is CASQGYGNTIYF. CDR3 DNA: TGTGCCAGCCAGGGGTACGGAAACACCATATATTTT.

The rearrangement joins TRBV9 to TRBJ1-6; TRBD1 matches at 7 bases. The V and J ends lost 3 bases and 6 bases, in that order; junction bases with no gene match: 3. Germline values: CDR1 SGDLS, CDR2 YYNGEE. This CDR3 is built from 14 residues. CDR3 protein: CASSEGTVNSPLHF. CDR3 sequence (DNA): TGTGCCAGCAGCGAGGGGACAGTTAATTCACCCCTCCACTTT.

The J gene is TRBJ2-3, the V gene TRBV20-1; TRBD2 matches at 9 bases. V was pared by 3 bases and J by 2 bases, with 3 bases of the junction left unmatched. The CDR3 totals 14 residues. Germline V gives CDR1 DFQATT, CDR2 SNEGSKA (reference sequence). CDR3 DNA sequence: TGCAGTGCTAGTCTAGCGGGATCCACAGATACGCAGTATTTT. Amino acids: CSASLAGSTDTQYF.

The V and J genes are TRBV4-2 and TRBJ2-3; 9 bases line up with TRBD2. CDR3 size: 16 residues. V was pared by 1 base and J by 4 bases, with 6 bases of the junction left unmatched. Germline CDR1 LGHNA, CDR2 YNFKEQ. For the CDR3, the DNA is TGTGCCAGCAGCCAAGGACAAGCGGGAGGCCCAGATACGCAGTATTTT. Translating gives CASSQGQAGGPDTQYF.

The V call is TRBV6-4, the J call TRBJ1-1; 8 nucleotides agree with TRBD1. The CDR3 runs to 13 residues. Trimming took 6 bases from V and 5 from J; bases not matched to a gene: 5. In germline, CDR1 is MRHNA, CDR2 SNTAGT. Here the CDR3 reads CASRNRGGTEAFF. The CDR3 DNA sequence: TGTGCCAGCAGAAACAGGGGGGGAACTGAAGCTTTCTTT.

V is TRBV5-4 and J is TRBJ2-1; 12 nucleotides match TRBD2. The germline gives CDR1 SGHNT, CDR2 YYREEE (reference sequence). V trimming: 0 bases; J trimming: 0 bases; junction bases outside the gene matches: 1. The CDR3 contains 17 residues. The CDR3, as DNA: TGTGCCAGCAGCTTGGCGACTAGCGGGGGCTCCTACAATGAGCAGTTCTTC. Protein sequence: CASSLATSGGSYNEQFF.

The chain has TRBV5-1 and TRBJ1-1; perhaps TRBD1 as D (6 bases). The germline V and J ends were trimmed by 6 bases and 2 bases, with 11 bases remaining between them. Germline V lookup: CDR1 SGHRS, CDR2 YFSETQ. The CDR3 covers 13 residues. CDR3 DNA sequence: TGCGCCAGCAACCTACAGGGAAACACTGAAGCTTTCTTT. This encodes CASNLQGNTEAFF. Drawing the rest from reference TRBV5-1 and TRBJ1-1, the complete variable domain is KAGVTQTPRYLIKTRGQQVTLSCSPISGHRSVSWYQQTPGQGLQFLFEYFSETQRNKGNFPGRFSGRQFSNSRSEMNVSTLELGDSALYLCASNLQGNTEAFFGQGTRLTVV.

CDR3 DNA sequence: TGTGCCAGCAGTTCGCTCAGGGTGAGCTCCTACAATGAGCAGTTCTTC. It codes for CASSSLRVSSYNEQFF. The rearrangement joins TRBV6-5 to TRBJ2-1; tentative D call: TRBD1 (5 bases). The CDR3 totals 16 residues. Deletions cut 4 bases from V and 0 bases from J, with 13 bases between. CDR1 and CDR2 (germline): MNHEY, SVGAGI.

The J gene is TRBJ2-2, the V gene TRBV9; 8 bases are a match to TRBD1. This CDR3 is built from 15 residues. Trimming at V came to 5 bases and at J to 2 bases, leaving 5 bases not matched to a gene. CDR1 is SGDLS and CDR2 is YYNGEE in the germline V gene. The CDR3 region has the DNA TGTGCCAGCAGTGGGGGACAGGATAACACCGGGGAGCTGTTTTTT. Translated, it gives CASSGGQDNTGELFF.

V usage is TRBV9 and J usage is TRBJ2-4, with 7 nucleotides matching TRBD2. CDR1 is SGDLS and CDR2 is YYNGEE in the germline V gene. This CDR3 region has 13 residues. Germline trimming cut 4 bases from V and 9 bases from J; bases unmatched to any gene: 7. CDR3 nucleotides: TGTGCCAGCAGCCCAGGAGGGGAGGGCATTCAGTACTTC. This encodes CASSPGGEGIQYF.